Following are 24 T cell receptor beta chains from one sample sequenced in a study of CD8 T cells in ankylosing spondylitis. Broader study findings: What seemed typical of ankylosing spondylitis blood was a TCR beta motif built from 8 or 9 highly homologous variants.

These receptors' antigens are unknown. TCRdb reanalysed the 5' RACE reads using MiXCR and keeps one entry per CDR3 protein. The sample lists 700,000 or so distinct CDR3 sequences, roughly 19% occurring once. Sequencing was carried out using blood, either unsorted or a sorted T cell fraction (not recorded which). These receptors were taken from a male donor with ankylosing spondylitis.

This sequence joins TRBV2 and TRBJ2-7, with D perhaps matching TRBD2 (5 bases). The germline V and J ends were trimmed by 5 bases and 7 bases, with 9 bases remaining between them. This CDR3 spans 11 amino acids. Germline CDR1 SNHLY, CDR2 FYNNEI. The CDR3 protein is CASSIAWEQYF. As DNA, the CDR3 is TGTGCCAGCAGTATAGCGTGGGAGCAGTACTTC.

V gene TRBV14 combines with J gene TRBJ2-1, with TRBD1 identical over 7 bases. V lost 0 bases to trimming and J lost 10 bases; unmatched junction nucleotides: 6. CDR1 and CDR2 from the germline V gene are SGHDN and FVKESK. This CDR3 has 14 residues. The CDR3 reads CASSQERSGGEQFF. The CDR3 DNA reads TGTGCCAGCAGCCAAGAAAGGTCAGGGGGAGAGCAGTTCTTC. Full variable domain (outside the CDR3, taken from reference TRBV14 and TRBJ2-1): EAGVTQFPSHSVIEKGQTVTLRCDPISGHDNLYWYRRVMGKEIKFLLHFVKESKQDESGMPNNRFLAERTGGTYSTLKVQPAELEDSGVYFCASSQERSGGEQFFGPGTRLTVL.

V and J are TRBV28 and TRBJ2-2; D gene uncertain. V was pared by 6 bases and J by 2 bases, with 19 bases between. This CDR3 contains 17 residues. Germline assignment: CDR1 MDHEN and CDR2 SYDVKM. Here the CDR3 DNA reads TGTGCCAGCAGGGAGAGAGGAGTTCGGGTTAACACCGGGGAGCTGTTTTTT. Its translation is CASRERGVRVNTGELFF.

The rearrangement links TRBV28 to TRBJ2-1, with D possibly matching TRBD1 (6 bases). Between the trimmed V and J ends, which lost 8 bases and 4 bases, there was a span of 18 bases. CDR1 is MDHEN and CDR2 is SYDVKM in the germline V gene. The CDR3 sequence is 15 residues long. The CDR3 protein is CASFSNPGQYNEQFF. In nucleotides, the CDR3 is TGTGCCAGCTTTTCCAATCCCGGACAGTACAATGAGCAGTTCTTC.

Only a few counts were recorded for this clonotype. The V call is TRBV19, the J call TRBJ1-2; TRBD1 might be the D (5 bases). Between the trimmed V and J ends, which lost 10 bases and 4 bases, there was a span of 25 bases. Germline V lookup: CDR1 LNHDA, CDR2 SQIVND (reference sequence). This CDR3 is built from 16 residues. The CDR3 region is CATSKVVRGLTYGYTF. The CDR3 DNA follows: TGTGCCACCTCAAAGGTGGTGAGGGGTTTGACCTATGGCTACACCTTC.

The chain uses TRBV5-6 and TRBJ1-5; TRBD1 might be the D (6 bases). The V and J ends lost 0 bases and 6 bases respectively, with 13 bases between them. This CDR3 has 15 amino acids. Per germline, CDR1 SGHDT and CDR2 YYEEEE. The CDR3 DNA follows: TGTGCCAGCAGCTTGGGAGGGGGTTCGAGTCAGCCCCAGCATTTT. This encodes CASSLGGGSSQPQHF.

The gene calls are TRBV7-9 and TRBJ2-1, with D hard to call. From germline, CDR1 is SEHNR and CDR2 FQNEAQ (reference sequence). This CDR3 has 12 residues. V was clipped by 8 bases and J by 7 bases, with 12 bases between them. The CDR3 spells CASEGLGNEQFF. The DNA for the CDR3 is TGTGCCAGCGAAGGCCTGGGGAATGAGCAGTTCTTC.

The V call is TRBV20-1, the J call TRBJ2-5, with 7 bases that match TRBD2. Germline values: CDR1 DFQATT, CDR2 SNEGSKA (reference sequence). V gave up 4 bases and J gave up 2 bases; unmatched junction bases: 4. The CDR3 is 13 amino acids. The CDR3 protein is CSAKTSPQETQYF. The CDR3 nucleotides read TGCAGTGCTAAGACTAGCCCACAAGAGACCCAGTACTTC.

The gene calls are TRBV4-2 and TRBJ2-7; the match to TRBD1 covers 11 bases. CDR1 is LGHNA, CDR2 YNFKEQ, per germline. V lost 1 base, J lost 4 bases, and 6 bases stayed unmatched. The CDR3 loop spans 16 amino acids. The CDR3 reads CASSQGTGGGSYEQYF. The CDR3 DNA reads as TGTGCCAGCAGCCAAGGGACAGGGGGCGGCTCTTACGAGCAGTACTTC.

The CDR3 region has the DNA TGTGCCAGCACCCAGGACAAAACGGGTGAGCAGTTCTTC. Translating gives CASTQDKTGEQFF. The J gene is TRBJ2-1, the V gene TRBV28; D is possibly TRBD1 (5 bases). V lost 7 bases, J lost 9 bases, and 16 bases lay in between. Germline loops: CDR1 MDHEN, CDR2 SYDVKM. The CDR3 has 13 residues.

This clonotype was found many times. This chain joins TRBV7-7 and TRBJ2-3; D may match TRBD1 or TRBD2 (5 bases each). V lost 1 base to trimming and J lost 0 bases, with 11 bases between them. From germline, CDR1 is SSHAT and CDR2 FNYEAQ (reference sequence). The CDR3 sequence is 16 residues long. CDR3 DNA sequence: TGTGCCAGCAGCTTAGTTCCCGGGGCTAGCACAGATACGCAGTATTTT. Protein product: CASSLVPGASTDTQYF.

Many counts were recorded for this clonotype. This chain connects TRBV15 to TRBJ1-1; D not certain. This CDR3 region has 14 residues. V dropped 5 bases and J dropped 2 bases, with 12 bases sitting between them. Germline V gene data show CDR1 as LNHNV and CDR2 as YYDKDF (reference sequence). CDR3 sequence: CATSPRGLNTEAFF. The CDR3 region has the DNA TGTGCCACCAGCCCCCGGGGTCTTAACACTGAAGCTTTCTTT.

The chain couples TRBV5-6 to TRBJ2-1; 7 nucleotides line up with TRBD1. J was trimmed by 5 bases and V by 3 bases; bases with no gene match: 14. CDR3 length equals 17 residues. Germline loops: CDR1 SGHDT, CDR2 YYEEEE. CDR3 bases: TGTGCCAGCAGCTCGCTTGCCTTCCTGACAGGGAACAATGAGCAGTTCTTC. It translates to CASSSLAFLTGNNEQFF.

CDR3 in DNA: TGCAGTGCTAATAGCGGGGGGGGCACCTACAATGAGCAGTTCTTC. It specifies CSANSGGGTYNEQFF. The chain couples TRBV20-1 to TRBJ2-1, with 11 bases identical to TRBD2. The CDR3 extends over 15 amino acids. Unmatched junction bases numbered 4, after V lost 4 bases and J lost 2 bases. Germline V gives CDR1 DFQATT, CDR2 SNEGSKA (reference sequence).

This clonotype was seen only a few times. The gene calls are TRBV28 and TRBJ2-2; either TRBD1 or TRBD2 may supply D (5 bases each). V was trimmed by 2 bases and J by 6 bases, leaving 13 bases between them. CDR1 and CDR2 (germline): MDHEN, SYDVKM. This CDR3 is built from 15 residues. CDR3 nucleotides: TGTGCCAGCAGTTTAGCCGGGGCCGGTCCCGGGGAGCTGTTTTTT. It codes for CASSLAGAGPGELFF.

The chain uses TRBV6-5 and TRBJ1-2; tentatively, D is TRBD1 (6 bases). V shed 0 bases and J shed 4 bases, with 15 bases lying between them. CDR1 and CDR2 (germline): MNHEY, SVGAGI. The CDR3 runs 16 residues. CDR3 amino acids: CASSYSRQAGGYGYTF. The CDR3 DNA reads TGTGCCAGCAGTTACTCGAGACAGGCCGGAGGCTATGGCTACACCTTC.

This clonotype was observed a few times. CDR3 loop: CASSTRWEETQYF. The CDR3 nucleotides are TGTGCCAGCAGCACCCGCTGGGAAGAGACCCAGTACTTC. This rearrangement joins TRBV7-2 to TRBJ2-5; no firm D call. Trimming cost V 5 bases and J 3 bases, with 10 bases left between them. The CDR3 has 13 amino acids. CDR1 and CDR2 (germline): SGHTA, FQGNSA.

DNA for the CDR3: TGTGCCAGCAGTTTACCGTATAGCAATCAGCCCCAGTATTTT. This encodes CASSLPYSNQPQYF. The gene calls are TRBV6-2 or TRBV6-3 and TRBJ1-5; no definite D call. Matching the DNA end better, TRBJ2-3 makes the J call doubtful. The CDR3 spans 14 residues. Per germline, CDR1 MNHEY and CDR2 SVGEGT.

CDR3 sequence reads: CASSQGSGTSGNGGSTDTQYF. CDR3 bases: TGCGCCAGCAGCCAAGGTTCCGGGACTAGCGGGAACGGAGGTAGCACAGATACGCAGTATTTT. V usage is TRBV4-1 and J usage is TRBJ2-3; 13 positions match TRBD2. Germline V gives CDR1 MGHRA, CDR2 YSYEKL. The CDR3 totals 21 residues. The V segment lost 1 base and the J segment 0 bases; nucleotides outside the gene matches: 13.

This clonotype was detected ten times or more. The genes are TRBV11-2 and TRBJ1-2, with TRBD1 as a possible D gene (5 bases). The ends were cut back, 0 bases at V and 8 bases at J, with 10 bases in the middle. Looked up from germline, CDR1 is SGHAT and CDR2 is FQNNGV. This CDR3 is 13 amino acids long. CDR3: CASSLDSGGGYTF. DNA for the CDR3: TGTGCCAGCAGCTTAGATTCTGGGGGAGGCTACACCTTC.

This CDR3 is CASSLAPSGNQPQHF. DNA for the CDR3: TGTGCCAGCAGTTTGGCCCCTTCGGGCAATCAGCCCCAGCATTTT. V usage is TRBV27 and J usage is TRBJ1-5; D is unclear. V lost 3 bases to trimming and J lost 2 bases, with 11 bases between them. This CDR3 has 15 amino acids. From germline, CDR1 is MNHEY and CDR2 SMNVEV (reference sequence).

The rearrangement uses TRBV4-3 and TRBJ2-2; no firm D call. The ends were cut back, 1 base at V and 6 bases at J, with 12 bases in the middle. CDR1 and CDR2 from the germline V gene are LGHNA and YSLEER. The CDR3 extends over 15 amino acids. Here the CDR3 reads CASSQAIEGPGELFF. The CDR3 DNA reads TGCGCCAGCAGCCAAGCAATCGAAGGTCCCGGGGAGCTGTTTTTT.

This clonotype was picked up a small number of times. This chain uses TRBV9 with TRBJ1-2; no firm D call. The germline V gene encodes CDR1 SGDLS and CDR2 YYNGEE. This CDR3 comprises 14 residues. Trimming cost V 0 bases and J 3 bases, with 9 bases left between them. This CDR3 is CASSVAGDDYGYTF. For the CDR3, the DNA is TGTGCCAGCAGCGTAGCTGGGGATGACTATGGCTACACCTTC.

V is TRBV21-1 and J is TRBJ1-2. TRBV21-1 is listed as a pseudogene. The length of the CDR3 is 16 residues. CDR3 coding DNA: TGTGCCAGCAGCAAAGCTGGGCCTTTCACCCACTATGGCTACACCTTC. This gives the protein CASSKAGPFTHYGYTF.